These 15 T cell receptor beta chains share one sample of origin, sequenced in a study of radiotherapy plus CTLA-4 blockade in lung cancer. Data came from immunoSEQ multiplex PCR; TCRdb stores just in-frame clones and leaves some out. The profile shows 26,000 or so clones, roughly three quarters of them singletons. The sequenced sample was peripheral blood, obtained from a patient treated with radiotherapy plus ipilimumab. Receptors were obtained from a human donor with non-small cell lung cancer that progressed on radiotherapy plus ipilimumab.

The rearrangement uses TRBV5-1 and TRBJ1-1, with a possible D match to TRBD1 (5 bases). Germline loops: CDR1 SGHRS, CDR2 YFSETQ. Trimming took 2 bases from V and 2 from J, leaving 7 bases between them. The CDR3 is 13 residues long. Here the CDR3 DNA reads TGCGCCAGCAGCTTCGGGGGTAACACTGAAGCTTTCTTT. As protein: CASSFGGNTEAFF. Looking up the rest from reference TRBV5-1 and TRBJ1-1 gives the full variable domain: KAGVTQTPRYLIKTRGQQVTLSCSPISGHRSVSWYQQTPGQGLQFLFEYFSETQRNKGNFPGRFSGRQFSNSRSEMNVSTLELGDSALYLCASSFGGNTEAFFGQGTRLTVV.

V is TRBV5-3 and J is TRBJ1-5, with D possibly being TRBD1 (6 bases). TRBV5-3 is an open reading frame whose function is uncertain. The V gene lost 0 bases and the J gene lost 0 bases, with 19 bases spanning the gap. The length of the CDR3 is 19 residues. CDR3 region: CARSLASGGQENSNQPQHF. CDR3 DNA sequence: TGTGCCAGAAGCTTGGCCAGCGGGGGGCAGGAAAATAGCAATCAGCCCCAGCATTTT.

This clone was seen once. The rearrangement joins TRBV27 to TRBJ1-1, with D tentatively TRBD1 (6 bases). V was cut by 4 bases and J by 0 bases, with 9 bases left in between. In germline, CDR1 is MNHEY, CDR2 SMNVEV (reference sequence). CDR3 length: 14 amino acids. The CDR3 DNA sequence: TGTGCCAGCAGTTCTAGGACAGTGAACACTGAAGCTTTCTTT. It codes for CASSSRTVNTEAFF.

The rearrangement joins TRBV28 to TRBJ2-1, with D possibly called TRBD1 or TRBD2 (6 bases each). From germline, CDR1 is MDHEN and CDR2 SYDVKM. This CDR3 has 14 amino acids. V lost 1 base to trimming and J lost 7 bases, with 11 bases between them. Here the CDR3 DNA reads TGTGCCAGCAGTTTATTTGGGGGGCCGAATGAGCAGTTCTTC. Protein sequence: CASSLFGGPNEQFF.

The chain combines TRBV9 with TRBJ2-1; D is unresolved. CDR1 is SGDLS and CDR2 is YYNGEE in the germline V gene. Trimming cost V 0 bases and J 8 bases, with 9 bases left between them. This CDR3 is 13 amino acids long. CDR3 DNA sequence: TGTGCCAGCAGCGTAGCCCCCCGGGATGAGCAGTTCTTC. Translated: CASSVAPRDEQFF.

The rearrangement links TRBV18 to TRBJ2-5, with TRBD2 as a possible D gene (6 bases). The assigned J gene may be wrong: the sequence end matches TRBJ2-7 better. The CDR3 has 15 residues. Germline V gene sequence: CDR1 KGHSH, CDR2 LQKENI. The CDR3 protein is CASSPPGLSRYEQYF. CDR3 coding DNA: TGTGCCAGCTCACCTCCGGGACTCTCCAGATACGAGCAGTACTTC.

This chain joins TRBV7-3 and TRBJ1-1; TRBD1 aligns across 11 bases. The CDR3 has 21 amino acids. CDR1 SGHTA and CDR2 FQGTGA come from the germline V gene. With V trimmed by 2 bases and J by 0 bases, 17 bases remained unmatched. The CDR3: CASSLLPLGQGEVKMNTEAFF. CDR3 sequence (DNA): TGTGCCAGCAGCTTATTACCACTGGGACAGGGGGAGGTTAAGATGAACACTGAAGCTTTCTTT.

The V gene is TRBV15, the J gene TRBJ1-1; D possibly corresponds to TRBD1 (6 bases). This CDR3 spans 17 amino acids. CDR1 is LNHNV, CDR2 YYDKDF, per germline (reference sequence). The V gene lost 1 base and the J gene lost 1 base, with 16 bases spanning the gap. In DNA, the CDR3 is TGTGCCACCAGCAGAGTCGCTGGGGGGCAGCCGAACACTGAAGCTTTCTTT. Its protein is CATSRVAGGQPNTEAFF.

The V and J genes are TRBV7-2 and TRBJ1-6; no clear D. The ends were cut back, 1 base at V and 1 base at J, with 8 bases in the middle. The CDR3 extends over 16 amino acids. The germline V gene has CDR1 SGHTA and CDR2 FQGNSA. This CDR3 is CASSLEVRSYNSPLHF. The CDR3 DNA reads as TGTGCCAGCAGCTTAGAAGTCAGATCCTATAATTCACCCCTCCACTTT.

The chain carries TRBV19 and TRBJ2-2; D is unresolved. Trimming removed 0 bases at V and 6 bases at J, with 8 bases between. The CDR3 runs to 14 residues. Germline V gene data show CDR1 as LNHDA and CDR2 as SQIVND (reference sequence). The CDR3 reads CASSIDLRAGELFF. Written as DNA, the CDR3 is TGTGCCAGTAGTATAGATTTAAGGGCCGGGGAGCTGTTTTTT.

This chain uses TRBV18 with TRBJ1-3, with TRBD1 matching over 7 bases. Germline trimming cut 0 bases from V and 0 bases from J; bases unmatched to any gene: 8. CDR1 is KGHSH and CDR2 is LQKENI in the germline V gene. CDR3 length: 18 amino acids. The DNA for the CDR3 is TGTGCCAGCTCACCACCGATGCAGGGGGGCAACTCTGGAAACACCATATATTTT. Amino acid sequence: CASSPPMQGGNSGNTIYF. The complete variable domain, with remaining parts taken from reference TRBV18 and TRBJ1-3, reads NAGVMQNPRHLVRRRGQEARLRCSPMKGHSHVYWYRQLPEEGLKFMVYLQKENIIDESGMPKERFSAEFPKEGPSILRIQQVVRGDSAAYFCASSPPMQGGNSGNTIYFGEGSWLTVV.

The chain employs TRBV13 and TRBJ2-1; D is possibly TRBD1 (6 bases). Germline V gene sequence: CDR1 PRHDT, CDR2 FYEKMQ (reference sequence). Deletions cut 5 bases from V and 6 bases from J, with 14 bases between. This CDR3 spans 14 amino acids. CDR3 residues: CASSPQGWPNEQFF. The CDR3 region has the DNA TGTGCCAGCAGCCCCCAGGGGTGGCCCAATGAGCAGTTCTTC.

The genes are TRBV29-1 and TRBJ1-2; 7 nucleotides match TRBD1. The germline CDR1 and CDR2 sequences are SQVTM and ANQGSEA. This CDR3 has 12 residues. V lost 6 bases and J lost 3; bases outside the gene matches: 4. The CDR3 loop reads CSVETGYYGYTF. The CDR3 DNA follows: TGCAGCGTAGAGACAGGGTACTATGGCTACACCTTC.

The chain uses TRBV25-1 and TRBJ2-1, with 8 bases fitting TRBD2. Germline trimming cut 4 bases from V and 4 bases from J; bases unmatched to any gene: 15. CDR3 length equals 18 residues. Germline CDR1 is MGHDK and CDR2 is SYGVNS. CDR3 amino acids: CASSGPAGGPNHYNEQFF. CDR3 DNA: TGTGCCAGCAGTGGCCCGGCGGGGGGCCCTAACCATTACAATGAGCAGTTCTTC.

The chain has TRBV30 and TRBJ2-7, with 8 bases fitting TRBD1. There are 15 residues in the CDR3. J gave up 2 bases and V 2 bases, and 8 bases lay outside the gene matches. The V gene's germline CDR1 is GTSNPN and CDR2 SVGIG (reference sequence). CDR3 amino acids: CAWSLWGQEAYEQYF. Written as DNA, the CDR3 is TGTGCCTGGAGTCTATGGGGACAGGAGGCCTACGAGCAGTACTTC.